The clone carrying this T cell receptor beta chain was counted at least ten times. Its antigen is not known. Germline values: CDR1 MNHEY, CDR2 SVGAGI. There are 13 residues in the CDR3. V lost 6 bases and J lost 6, with 12 bases in between. This sample was included in a study of neurological immune-mediated disorders. One entry per CDR3 protein, called by TCRdb with MiXCR from the 5' RACE reads. The sample consists of 70,000 to 95,000 distinct CDR3 sequences, more than 15% of them appearing once. Study-level results: Whereas HTLV-1-associated myelopathy showed the most TCR clonal expansion, multiple sclerosis showed the least, with levels below those of healthy controls.

The unsorted libraries originated from 2 million PBMCs kept at -80 C. V and J are TRBV6-5 and TRBJ2-1, with a tentative D call TRBD2 (5 bases). The sequenced material came from PBMCs. This receptor was obtained from a woman aged 35 to 49 in good health. The DNA for the CDR3 is TGTGCCAGCAGCTGCGCGGGTCTCAATGAGCAGTTCTTC. This sequence encodes CASSCAGLNEQFF.